The T cell receptor beta chain described here comes from a study of human T cells and chemical hapten exposure (dated by TCRdb to the early 2020s). In the study overall: For sensitization, 2% DPC in acetone was applied to an approximately 2 cm by approximately 2 cm area of upper inner arm skin. Blood samples were taken from patients before sensitization (week 0) and at 2, 6 and about 24 weeks after DPC sensitization. Alopecia areata with under or over 50% scalp involvement, alopecia totalis and alopecia universalis were represented in the patient cohort, which was mostly female. Blood for TCR sequencing was provided by twenty-nine alopecia patients at one to four time points (pre-sensitization, 2, 6 and 24 weeks). Libraries were pooled for sequencing, and variation in per-sample TCR yields was attributed mainly to small differences in library volumes within the pool. The study tracked peripheral blood TCR repertoire changes in vivo during primary and secondary sensitization to the hapten diphenylcyclopropenone (DPC) in alopecia patients. Patients additionally received weekly therapeutic DPC doses to the scalp throughout the roughly 25-week study period. Patch testing was done on the upper back using Finn chambers containing 0.01% DPC, and results were scored after 6 days according to International Contact Dermatitis Research Group standards.

Only a few counts were recorded for this clonotype. Its antigen remains undetermined. Per-nucleotide qualities are absent, and no much larger clonotype sits a single base away. V sheds 2 bases and J sheds 1 base, leaving 6 bases between their ends. Measured from the cysteine to the phenylalanine, the CDR3 is 14 residues long. Here the CDR3 DNA is all that survives: 42 bases in frame from base 1. The germline V gene (reference sequence) gives CDR1 as SEHNR and CDR2 as FQNEAQ. The method behind the library was RACE. Reads for this sample came from a NextSeq 500. During library preparation, unique molecular identifiers were attached to individual cDNA molecules so that TCRs could be counted quantitatively and reproducibly. Both TCR alpha and TCR beta chains were sequenced from each blood RNA sample. The published analysis was carried out like this. A median of around 96,000 TCRs per sample was observed, with a range of 23,224 to 690,600. V, J and CDR3 annotation of the TCR reads was performed with the Decombinator software suite. For PS versus PT1 abundance plots, all samples were subsampled to the same number of TCRs (28,000). TCRs were defined as expanded if absent before sensitization and observed at least eight times at the 2-week time point. Starting from the raw public reads, TCRdb applied fastp trimming at Q25, assembled clones with MiXCR and retained in-frame beta chains. Each record represents a unique CDR3 protein, reported with the most common genes and DNA among its rows. The V and J calls were not made by the authors but by TCRdb's processing. The sample table holds approximately 75,000 distinct CDR3 sequences, of which around 8.8% were seen once. The top ten constitute 3% to 4.5% of the sample.

Reading the label with the study, this specimen's time point is: patch test 2, 6 weeks after DPC sensitization. This specimen's treatment or condition label, interpreted: therapeutic diphenylcyclopropenone sensitization with weekly scalp DPC. Blood at each patch-test visit was drawn before the patch test was applied. Eligible patients were aged 18 to 70, diagnosed with alopecia, deemed suitable for DPC therapy, and excluded if pregnant. Total RNA was extracted from unfractionated whole blood collected in Tempus Blood RNA tubes. Study-level results and caveats: All patients had alopecia, a presumed autoimmune disease, so their immune response might differ from that of healthy individuals. Repeated subsampling changed both the strength of the expansion versus patch-test correlation and the threshold at which the correlation became significant. Significantly more large CDR3 similarity clusters were formed by expanded TCRs than by pre-sensitization or healthy control sets, consistent with antigen-driven responses. The number of PT1 expanded TCRs positively correlated with patch test score, significant at thresholds 8, 16 and 32 but not 4. The number of TCRs above 1 in 1000 frequency did not change with DPC sensitization; there was no evidence of global repertoire structure alterations.

Sequenced here: whole blood, sampled in connection with sensitization to the hapten diphenylcyclopropenone (DPC). The V and J genes are TRBV7-9 and TRBJ1-5; no D gene call is confident. The TCR comes from a woman in her 50s with alopecia areata. Some clones in this sample may be carry-over from other donors' samples. In nucleotides, the sequence is TGTGCCAGCAGCTTATATGACAGCAATCAGCCCCAGCATTTT. It encodes CASSLYDSNQPQHF.